What follows is one TCR beta chain and its context. The antigen remains undetermined. This record comes from a study of cytomegalovirus exposure and HLA in healthy donors. Turning to the study itself: Samples from HLA-typed donors yielded about 85 million unique TCRs in an early data release.

The CDR3 spans 15 residues. Germline V gene lookup returns CDR1 SGHTA and CDR2 FQGTGA. V shed 5 bases, J shed 0 bases, and the junction held 5 bases outside the gene matches. In the PCR, 60 Vbeta and 13 Jbeta primers were used. Assay: immunoSEQ multiplex PCR; the TCRdb copy retains only in-frame clones and omits some. The profile shows a few hundred thousand clones, 60% to 85% of them singletons. Study results and caveats: Through in vitro validation, three CMV-associated chains were shown to be specific for CMV antigens. Previously analyzed data showed that most TCR beta V segments were productive at a frequency of about 87% or about 30%. Within a later analysis, the majority of CMV-associated TCR beta chains appeared HLA-restricted.

The clonotype comes from a man aged 35-49 years in good health and CMV-seronegative. The sequenced sample consisted of PBMCs. This rearrangement joins TRBV7-3 to TRBJ2-3, with 7 bases that match TRBD2. The CDR3: CASSPLGGSTDTQYF. The CDR3 nucleotides are TGTGCCAGCAGCCCACTGGGAGGGAGCACAGATACGCAGTATTTT.